This T cell receptor (beta chain) was sequenced in a study of cytomegalovirus exposure and HLA in healthy donors. Vbeta (60) and Jbeta (13) primers were used in the PCR. Measured with immunoSEQ multiplex PCR; TCRdb has only the in-frame clones, and not every one. This sample yields about 150,000 clones, of which under 10% are seen a single time; approximately 7.5% belongs to the top ten. The CDR3 extends over 15 amino acids. With 1 base removed from V and 5 bases from J, the gap between germline ends came to 16 bases. Germline V gene data show CDR1 as SGHRS and CDR2 as YFSETQ. This receptor was obtained from a woman in her thirties or forties in good health and CMV-seropositive. The sequencing input was PBMCs. J is TRBJ2-7 and V is TRBV5-1, with D tentatively TRBD1 (5 bases). Written as DNA, the CDR3 is TGCGCCAGCAGCTTGTCTCGACAGAGTAGGGACGAGCAGTACTTC. Translation gives CASSLSRQSRDEQYF. Full variable domain (rest looked up from reference TRBV5-1 and TRBJ2-7): KAGVTQTPRYLIKTRGQQVTLSCSPISGHRSVSWYQQTPGQGLQFLFEYFSETQRNKGNFPGRFSGRQFSNSRSEMNVSTLELGDSALYLCASSLSRQSRDEQYFGPGTRLTVT.